This record covers a single T cell receptor beta chain. Its antigen specificity is not known. It has no much larger one-base neighbor in the sample; base qualities were not kept. Whole blood was collected in K2EDTA tubes by collaborating institutions according to the institutions' own protocols. For TCRbeta analysis, collaborators shipped samples as frozen whole blood, isolated PBMCs, or DNA extracted from either of those sample types. The immunoSEQ Assay, a bias-controlled multiplex PCR, was used to amplify TCRbeta CDR3 regions from genomic DNA. The paper's data handling went like this. Nucleated cell counts per sample were estimated from amplification of reference gene primers within the assay. To quantify the absolute abundance of each unique TCRbeta CDR3 rearrangement, sequence reads were collapsed and filtered. For each sample, productive Simpson clonality was calculated by taking the square root of Simpson's diversity index across productive rearrangements. Entries here come from immuneACCESS through TCRdb and include only in-frame sequences with V and J called. Some clones fail to appear in such tables; in the studies checked, an unresolved V gene covers under half of the shortfall, and the cause of the remainder is unknown. D and trimming come from the DNA, and the V and J calls and clone size come from that table. A total of 120,000 to 150,000 clones appear in this sample, 90% of them only once. The ten largest clonotypes hold more than 9.5% of the sample.

This sample is part of a study of blood T cell repertoires in COVID-19 (dated by TCRdb to 2018 to 2021). At the level of the whole study: Samples covering the acute and convalescent phases of COVID-19 were provided by collaborators in the United States, Italy and Spain. The prospective study material was composed of cDNA or gDNA derived from T cells, B-cell-depleted T cells, or PBMCs. The dataset comprised deeply sampled blood TCRbeta repertoires from subjects exposed to, actively infected with, or recovered from COVID-19. The repertoires were released in a freely available public database intended as a resource for research on the immune response to SARS-CoV-2. Samples came from the ongoing ImmuneRACE study (first 160 participants) plus 1,254 subjects from 6 global collaborators. Sample metadata almost always included a de-identified subject ID, COVID-19 status, age in years and sex. Where available, HLA class I and class II types were taken from metadata supplied by the sample provider and were not determined by assay-based typing.

The CDR3 runs 14 residues from the cysteine to the phenylalanine. Here the CDR3 DNA is all that survives: 42 bases in frame from base 1. V loses 5 bases at its end and J loses 1 base; junction bases beyond the gene matches: 4. The CDR1 and CDR2 encoded by the germline V gene are SGHTA and FQGNSA. Results and caveats for the whole study, not just this receptor: The amount of clinical and demographic metadata varied by source and participant and was provided uncurated.

The origin of this receptor is an elderly woman with acute or convalescent COVID-19. The sequencing input was peripheral blood. This receptor chain uses TRBV7-2 and TRBJ2-7; the junction holds 8 bases that match TRBD1. The encoded CDR3 is CASSTRDRSYEQYF. In nucleotide form, the sequence is TGTGCCAGCAGCACCAGGGACAGGTCCTACGAGCAGTACTTC.